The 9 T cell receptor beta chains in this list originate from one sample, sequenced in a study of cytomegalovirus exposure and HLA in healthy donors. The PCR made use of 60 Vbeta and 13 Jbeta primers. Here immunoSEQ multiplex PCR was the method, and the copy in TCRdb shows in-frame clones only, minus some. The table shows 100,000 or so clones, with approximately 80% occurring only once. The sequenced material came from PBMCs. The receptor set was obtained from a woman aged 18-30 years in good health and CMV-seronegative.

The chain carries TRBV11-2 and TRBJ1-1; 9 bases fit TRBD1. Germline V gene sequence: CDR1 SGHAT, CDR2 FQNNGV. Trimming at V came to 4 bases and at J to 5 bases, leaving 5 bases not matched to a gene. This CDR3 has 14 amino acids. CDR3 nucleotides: TGTGCCAGCAGCTCGCCGGGACAGGGTACTGAAGCTTTCTTT. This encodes CASSSPGQGTEAFF.

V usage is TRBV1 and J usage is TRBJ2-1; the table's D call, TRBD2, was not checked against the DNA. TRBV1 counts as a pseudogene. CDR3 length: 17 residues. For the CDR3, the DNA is TGCACCAGCAGCCAAGATGGCGGTCTAGCGGGAGGCAATGAGCAGTTCTTC. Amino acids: CTSSQDGGLAGGNEQFF.

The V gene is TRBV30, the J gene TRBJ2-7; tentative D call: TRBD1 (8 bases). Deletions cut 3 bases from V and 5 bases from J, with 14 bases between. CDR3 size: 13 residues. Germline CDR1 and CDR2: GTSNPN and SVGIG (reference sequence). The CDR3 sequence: CAWSSGTGDEQYF. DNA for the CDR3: TGTGCCTGGAGCAGCGGGACAGGCGACGAGCAGTACTTC.

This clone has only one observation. CDR3 residues: CASSQVPRGPVGGELFF. For the CDR3, the DNA is TGCGCCAGCAGCCAAGTCCCCAGGGGGCCGGTCGGCGGGGAGCTGTTTTTT. V is TRBV4-3 and J is TRBJ2-2; 8 positions agree with TRBD1. The CDR3 runs 17 residues. CDR1 and CDR2 from the germline V gene are LGHNA and YSLEER. Trimming at V came to 1 base and at J to 7 bases, leaving 11 bases not matched to a gene.

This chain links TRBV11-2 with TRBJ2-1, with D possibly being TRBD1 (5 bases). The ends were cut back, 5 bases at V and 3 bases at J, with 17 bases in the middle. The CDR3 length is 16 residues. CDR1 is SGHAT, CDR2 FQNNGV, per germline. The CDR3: CASSPQLLDNYNEQFF. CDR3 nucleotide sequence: TGTGCCAGCAGCCCCCAATTGTTGGACAACTACAATGAGCAGTTCTTC.

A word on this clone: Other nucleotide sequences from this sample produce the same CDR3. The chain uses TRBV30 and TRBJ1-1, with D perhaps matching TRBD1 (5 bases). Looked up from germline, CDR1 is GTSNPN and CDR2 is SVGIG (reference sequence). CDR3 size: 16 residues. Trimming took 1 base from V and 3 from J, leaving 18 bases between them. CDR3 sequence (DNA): TGTGCCTGGAGTGCGGCAGGTCTTCGGGGGGACACTGAAGCTTTCTTT. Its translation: CAWSAAGLRGDTEAFF.

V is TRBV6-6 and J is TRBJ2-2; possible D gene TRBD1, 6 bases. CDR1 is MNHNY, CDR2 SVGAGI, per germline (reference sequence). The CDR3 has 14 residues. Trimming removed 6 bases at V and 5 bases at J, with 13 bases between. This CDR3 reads CASRGRGRTGELFF. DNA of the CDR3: TGTGCCAGCAGAGGCAGGGGTAGGACCGGGGAGCTGTTTTTT.

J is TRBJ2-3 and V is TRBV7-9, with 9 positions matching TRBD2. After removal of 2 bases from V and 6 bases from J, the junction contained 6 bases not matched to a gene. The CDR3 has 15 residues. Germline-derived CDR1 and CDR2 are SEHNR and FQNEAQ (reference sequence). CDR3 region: CASSLRQLAGDTQYF. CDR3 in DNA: TGTGCCAGCAGCTTAAGGCAGCTAGCGGGGGATACGCAGTATTTT.

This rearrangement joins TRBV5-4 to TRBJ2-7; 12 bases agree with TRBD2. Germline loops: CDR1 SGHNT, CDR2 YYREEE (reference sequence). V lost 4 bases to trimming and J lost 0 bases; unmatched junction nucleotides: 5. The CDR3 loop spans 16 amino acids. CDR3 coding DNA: TGTGCCAGCAGCATTACTAGCGGGGGGACCTCCTACGAGCAGTACTTC. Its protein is CASSITSGGTSYEQYF. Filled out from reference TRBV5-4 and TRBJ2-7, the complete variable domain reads ETGVTQSPTHLIKTRGQQVTLRCSSQSGHNTVSWYQQALGQGPQFIFQYYREEENGRGNFPPRFSGLQFPNYSSELNVNALELDDSALYLCASSITSGGTSYEQYFGPGTRLTVT.